This T cell receptor (beta chain) derives from a study of T cells in Graves' hyperthyroidism and ophthalmopathy (dated by TCRdb to 2018 to 2020). Regarding the complete study: To identify distinguishing TCR V-J signatures, a discovery cohort of 95 to 100 patients was used, comprising some 43 with Graves' ophthalmopathy and around 57 with stable Graves' hyperthyroidism. Prospective prediction of ophthalmopathy was tested in an independent validation cohort consisting of some 18 hyperthyroidism patients and about 17 patients who later progressed to ophthalmopathy. The roughly 90 discovery patients were divided at random into training and test sets in a 7:3 ratio. Thyroid tissue and blood T-cell repertoires from roughly six Graves' hyperthyroidism patients were also compared in the study. After sampling, hyperthyroidism patients received methimazole starting at 30 mg daily, and ophthalmopathy patients received high-dose intravenous methylprednisolone. According to the paper, TCR Vbeta CDR3 sequencing was carried out on around 140 peripheral blood samples, which came from 40 to 45 ophthalmopathy, 80 or so hyperthyroidism and about 17 progressor patients.

This clonotype was seen many times. The antigen this receptor binds is unknown. The input lacks base qualities; no much larger clone sits a single base away. Stable Graves' hyperthyroidism was defined as the absence of progression to ophthalmopathy over 18 months of follow-up. Hyperthyroidism patients were aged 18 to 65 years and newly diagnosed, with disease duration of less than 2 months. Any patient with an uncontrolled infection, another autoimmune disease, pregnancy or lactation was excluded. Diagnoses were established on the basis of clinical symptoms, serum thyroxine and TRAb, thyroid ultrasound, and orbital computed tomography. Total RNA was extracted with Trizol reagent, and quality was checked on an Agilent 2100 Bioanalyzer. Results the study describes overall, beyond this receptor: Ophthalmopathy was separated from stable hyperthyroidism by a 13 V-J signature model, with over 85% sensitivity and around 81% specificity obtained in cross-validation and 80%/75% obtained in testing. Sample size was not statistically predetermined, and blinding of investigators to group allocation was not performed. In validation, the model predicted progression to ophthalmopathy a median of about 5.9 months before onset, with approximately 68% sensitivity and 72.22% specificity. Most expanded thyroid clonotypes (frequency above 0.001) were also detected in blood, a finding suggesting that blood repertoires may reflect thyroid immune responses.

Amplification of TCR beta CDR3 regions was carried out from RNA transcripts. The first round of RT-PCR for the TCR CDR3 was performed with the HTBI primer set and the Qiagen OneStep RT-PCR kit. The libraries were constructed in a second round of multiplex PCR and then size-selected and purified. Libraries were sequenced paired-end with 100 bp reads on an Illumina HiSeq2000. Per the source publication's procedure: SOAPnuke was used to process the raw data, throwing out any read that contained adapters or uncalled bases, had a mean Phred below 15, or lacked an exact constant-primer or identifier match. High-quality paired reads were merged with COPE v1.2.5, and unique nucleotide sequences were defined as clonotypes. MiTCR v1.1 was used to align the clonotypes against IMGT TRBV, TRBD and TRBJ reference segments. The analysis was restricted to V-J combinations with a frequency above 0.0001, which together covered just over 99% of the repertoires. The TCS score was defined as F50 (clonal expansion) divided by E x V (chaos), with BLOSUM62-based TCRdist calculated between CDR3 peptides within each V-J. Welch's t-statistics and random forest reduced fewer than 550 V-J features to 13, which were used in a naive Bayes classifier (R e1071). The public sequencing data were trimmed at Q25 with fastp and processed into clonotypes with MiXCR by TCRdb, which kept only in-frame beta chains. Entries that share a CDR3 protein sequence are merged under the most common genes and DNA. TCRdb, rather than the study authors, made the V and J calls. The table for this sample lists roughly 580,000 distinct CDR3 sequences; about 45% of them were counted only once. The ten largest clones add up to about 7.8% of the sample.

The cysteine opens and the phenylalanine closes a CDR3 of 14 amino acids. Solely the CDR3 DNA is kept, with 42 bases framed from the first base. CDR1 LNHDA and CDR2 SQIVND are derived from the germline V gene (reference sequence). Ends trimmed: V by 9 bases, J by 1 base; bases unmatched to a gene: 7. The sample comprised peripheral blood or thyroid tissue (not recorded which). This TCR derives from a woman younger than 35 with Graves' hyperthyroidism. Donor details come from another sample of the same person, matched by shared clones. This chain joins TRBV19 to TRBJ1-1, and 8 bases in between align with TRBD1. The nucleotides read TGTGCCAGCAGCCCTGGACAGGGGAACACTGAAGCTTTCTTT. This codes for CASSPGQGNTEAFF.